These 16 T cell receptor beta chains came from one sample sequenced in a study of blood T cell repertoires in COVID-19 (TCRdb year 2020). Preparation of the library involved the immunoSEQ multiplex PCR assay. What TCRdb holds here is the immuneACCESS table cut down to in-frame rearrangements. Part of the clones is not present; checked against another copy, under half of the missing clones reflect an unresolved V gene, and the others are unexplained. This sample comprises 200,000 to 250,000 clones, about 85% of them detected only once. The ten largest clones represent around 1% of the sample. Sequencing input: peripheral blood. Receptors were obtained from a man aged 35 to 55 with acute or convalescent COVID-19.

The chain has TRBV30 and TRBJ2-1; 7 bases align to TRBD2. J was trimmed by 5 bases and V by 0 bases; bases with no gene match: 4. CDR1 and CDR2 from the germline V gene are GTSNPN and SVGIG (reference sequence). The CDR3 has 14 residues. CDR3 coding DNA: TGTGCCTGGAGTGTAGACCGGGGGGACAATGAGCAGTTCTTC. This encodes CAWSVDRGDNEQFF.

The chain links TRBV6-5 to TRBJ1-6; no definite D call. Germline V CDR1 and CDR2: MNHEY, SVGAGI. This CDR3 spans 12 amino acids. Between the trimmed V and J ends, which lost 7 bases and 7 bases, there was a span of 8 bases. The CDR3 loop reads CASKRPNSPLHF. The CDR3 nucleotides read TGTGCCAGCAAGCGGCCCAATTCACCCCTCCACTTT.

The genes are TRBV12-2 and TRBJ2-7; whether TRBD2, the table's D call, matches the DNA was not checked. TRBV12-2 is annotated as a pseudogene. This CDR3 contains 13 residues. The CDR3 bases are TGTGCAAGTCGTGGCCGGGTCCAATACGAGCAGTACTTC. Protein sequence: CASRGRVQYEQYF.

The chain couples TRBV27 to TRBJ1-3; no clear D. The CDR3 extends over 15 amino acids. V lost 4 bases to trimming and J lost 0 bases, with 10 bases between them. The germline V gene encodes CDR1 MNHEY and CDR2 SMNVEV (reference sequence). The CDR3 nucleotides are TGTGCCAGCAGTTCTTGGCAAGTCTCTGGAAACACCATATATTTT. Residues: CASSSWQVSGNTIYF.

This chain uses TRBV5-1 with TRBJ2-3, with 10 bases identical to TRBD1. The CDR3 covers 15 residues. The junction had 4 bases not matched to a gene; V was cut back by 2 bases and J by 4 bases. Germline V lookup: CDR1 SGHRS, CDR2 YFSETQ. The CDR3 loop is CASSFDRGLADTQYF. The CDR3 DNA sequence: TGCGCCAGCAGCTTTGACAGGGGGCTCGCAGATACGCAGTATTTT.

This rearrangement joins TRBV14 to TRBJ1-2; 7 bases agree with TRBD1. Looked up from germline, CDR1 is SGHDN and CDR2 is FVKESK. The CDR3 contains 15 residues. V lost 5 bases and J lost 3; bases outside the gene matches: 9. CDR3 DNA: TGTGCCAGCAGCGCGAACAAGGGGGCCTACTATGGCTACACCTTC. Translation gives CASSANKGAYYGYTF.

The chain joins TRBV7-8 to TRBJ1-2, with 7 bases that match TRBD1. This CDR3 comprises 13 residues. Per the germline V gene, CDR1 is SGHVS and CDR2 is FQNEAQ. Unmatched junction bases numbered 4, after V lost 6 bases and J lost 3 bases. The CDR3 reads CASRLTGDYGYTF. In nucleotides, the CDR3 is TGTGCCAGCAGGTTAACAGGGGACTATGGCTACACCTTC.

This chain uses TRBV7-9 with TRBJ1-2; D may be TRBD1 (6 bases). The CDR3 runs 12 residues. V lost 7 bases and J 8 bases, leaving 14 bases between the germline ends. Germline V gives CDR1 SEHNR, CDR2 FQNEAQ (reference sequence). For the CDR3, the DNA is TGTGCCAGCACACAGGGAAGCAAGGGCTACACCTTC. The encoded protein is CASTQGSKGYTF.

DNA of the CDR3: TGTGCCAGCAGACGAACAGTCCACTCTGGAAACACCATATATTTT. Translating gives CASRRTVHSGNTIYF. The chain links TRBV6-5 to TRBJ1-3; no firm D call. V lost 6 bases, J lost 0 bases, and 12 bases lay in between. Germline V lookup: CDR1 MNHEY, CDR2 SVGAGI. The CDR3 is 15 residues long.

This clone has only a few counts. J is TRBJ1-3 and V is TRBV5-5; D might be TRBD1 (5 bases). The V and J ends lost 5 bases and 2 bases respectively, with 11 bases between them. The CDR3 is 14 residues long. Looked up from germline, CDR1 is SGHKS and CDR2 is YYEKEE (reference sequence). The CDR3 protein is CASRGEQAGNTIYF. CDR3 nucleotides: TGTGCCAGCAGAGGGGAACAGGCTGGAAACACCATATATTTT.

This chain joins TRBV4-3 and TRBJ1-5; no clear D. Germline V lookup: CDR1 LGHNA, CDR2 YSLEER. Trimming cost V 0 bases and J 9 bases, with 9 bases left between them. The CDR3 contains 13 residues. CDR3 amino acids: CASSQDRGRPQHF. Here the CDR3 DNA reads TGCGCCAGCAGCCAAGATCGGGGTCGGCCCCAGCATTTT.

This chain links TRBV5-1 with TRBJ1-4; D is uncertain. Germline V gives CDR1 SGHRS, CDR2 YFSETQ. The V and J ends lost 0 bases and 0 bases respectively, with 9 bases between them. The CDR3 sequence is 16 residues long. The CDR3 DNA sequence: TGCGCCAGCAGCTTGGGCCTCCAGGCAACTAATGAAAAACTGTTTTTT. Encoded protein: CASSLGLQATNEKLFF.

The chain combines TRBV25-1 with TRBJ2-5; 8 nucleotides match TRBD1. Trimming removed 5 bases from V and 3 bases from J; junction bases left unmatched: 8. Germline V gene sequence: CDR1 MGHDK, CDR2 SYGVNS. The CDR3 runs 15 residues. The CDR3: CASSRAGGAEETQYF. Written as DNA, the CDR3 is TGTGCCAGCAGTAGGGCAGGGGGCGCGGAAGAGACCCAGTACTTC.

The chain joins TRBV6-5 to TRBJ2-7, with 7 bases that match TRBD1. Losses at the gene ends were 7 bases for V and 1 base for J; bases not matched to a gene: 4. This CDR3 comprises 13 residues. Germline V CDR1 and CDR2: MNHEY, SVGAGI. CDR3 sequence (DNA): TGTGCCAGCAAGGGGACAGCTTCCTACGAGCAGTACTTC. It is translated as CASKGTASYEQYF.

The chain carries TRBV2 and TRBJ2-1; a weak D match, TRBD2 (6 bases). Trimming stripped 6 bases from V and 5 bases from J, with 11 bases between. In germline, CDR1 is SNHLY, CDR2 FYNNEI. The length of the CDR3 is 13 residues. CDR3 coding DNA: TGTGCCAGCAGCCGGGACTCTGACAATGAGCAGTTCTTC. Its translation is CASSRDSDNEQFF.

This chain links TRBV27 with TRBJ1-5, with 7 bases aligning to TRBD1. The CDR3 contains 14 residues. CDR1 is MNHEY and CDR2 is SMNVEV in the germline V gene (reference sequence). With V trimmed by 11 bases and J by 6 bases, 13 bases remained unmatched. This CDR3 is CARWARGDIQPQHF. The CDR3 DNA is TGTGCCCGCTGGGCCAGGGGGGACATTCAGCCCCAGCATTTT.